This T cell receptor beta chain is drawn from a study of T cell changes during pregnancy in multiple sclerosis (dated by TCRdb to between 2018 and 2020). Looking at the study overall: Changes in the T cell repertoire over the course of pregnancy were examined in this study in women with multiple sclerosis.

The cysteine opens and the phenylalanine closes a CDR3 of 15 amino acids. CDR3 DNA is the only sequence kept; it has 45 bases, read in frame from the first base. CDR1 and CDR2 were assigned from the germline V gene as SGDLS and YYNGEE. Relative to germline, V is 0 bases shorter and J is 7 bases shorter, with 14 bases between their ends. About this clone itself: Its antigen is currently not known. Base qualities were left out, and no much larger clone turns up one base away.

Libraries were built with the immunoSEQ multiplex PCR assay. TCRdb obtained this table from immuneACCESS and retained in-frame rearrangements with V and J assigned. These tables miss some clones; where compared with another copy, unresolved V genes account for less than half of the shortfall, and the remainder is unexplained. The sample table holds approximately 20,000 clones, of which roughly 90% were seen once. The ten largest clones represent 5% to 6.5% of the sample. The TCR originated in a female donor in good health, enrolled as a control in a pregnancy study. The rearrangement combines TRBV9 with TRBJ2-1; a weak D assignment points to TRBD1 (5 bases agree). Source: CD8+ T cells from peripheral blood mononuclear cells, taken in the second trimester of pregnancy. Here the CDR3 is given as CASSVEGAVVNEQFF. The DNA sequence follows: TGTGCCAGCAGCGTAGAAGGGGCTGTCGTAAATGAGCAGTTCTTC. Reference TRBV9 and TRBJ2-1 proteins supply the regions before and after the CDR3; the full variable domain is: DSGVTQTPKHLITATGQRVTLRCSPRSGDLSVYWYQQSLDQGLQFLIQYYNGEERAKGNILERFSAQQFPDLHSELNLSSLELGDSALYFCASSVEGAVVNEQFFGPGTRLTVL.